This entry describes one TCR beta chain. The antigen is not known. These data originate in a study of cytomegalovirus exposure and HLA in healthy donors. General study results and limits: Rates of TCR association differed by HLA locus in a later analysis, with DRB1 highest and HLA-C lowest.

Primers included in the PCR were 60 Vbeta and 13 Jbeta primers. Sequenced by immunoSEQ multiplex PCR; TCRdb stores in-frame clones only, minus some. The sample carries 90,000 or so clones, about 80% recorded once. This CDR3 comprises 15 residues. Germline CDR1 is LNHDA and CDR2 is SQIVND (reference sequence). V lost 6 bases and J 4 bases, leaving 15 bases between the germline ends. Sequencing was carried out using PBMCs. The TCR sequence derives from a woman between 50 and 59 years old in good health and CMV-seropositive. J is TRBJ1-4 and V is TRBV19; D perhaps matches TRBD1 (5 bases). The CDR3, as DNA: TGTGCCAGTAGGGGCGGCAGGGCCTTTAATGAAAAACTGTTTTTT. Protein product: CASRGGRAFNEKLFF.